This T cell receptor (beta chain) came from a study of T cell responses to AZD1222 COVID-19 vaccine. CDR3 length: 14 amino acids. CDR1 and CDR2 from the germline V gene are ENHRY and SYGVKD. The V and J ends lost 3 bases and 3 bases respectively, with 11 bases between them. General study results and limits: Baseline antibody screening turned up just a handful of seropositive AZD1222 recipients.

Sequenced by immunoSEQ multiplex PCR; TCRdb stores in-frame clones only, minus some. The table shows approximately 210,000 clones, with more than 85% occurring only once. Pooling of second doses given at about 4 or about 12 weeks was done. As to this clone: The antigen is not known.

The material was peripheral blood, obtained 28 days after the second AZD1222 dose. The gene calls are TRBV10-3 and TRBJ1-1, with a tentative D call TRBD1 (6 bases). This TCR was sampled from an adult who received the AZD1222 COVID-19 vaccine. The CDR3 DNA reads as TGTGCCATCAGTGAAGGGCAGGGGTACACTGAAGCTTTCTTT. Amino acid sequence: CAISEGQGYTEAFF.